These 30 T cell receptor beta chains were sequenced from one sample in a study of blood T cell repertoires in COVID-19. The method was immunoSEQ multiplex PCR; TCRdb's version includes in-frame clones alone and lacks a portion of them. The sample lists roughly 150,000 clones; almost 85% were seen once. The sequenced material came from peripheral blood. The source of these receptors is a human donor with acute or convalescent COVID-19. The donor label of this sample is uncertain.

The J gene is TRBJ2-4, the V gene TRBV11-2; 10 bases are a match to TRBD2. Germline trimming cut 2 bases from V and 5 bases from J; bases unmatched to any gene: 6. The germline CDR1 and CDR2 sequences are SGHAT and FQNNGV. This CDR3 is built from 16 residues. DNA of the CDR3: TGTGCCAGCAGCTTAATAGGAGCGGGGGGGGAAAACATTCAGTACTTC. Residues: CASSLIGAGGENIQYF.

The chain links TRBV7-2 to TRBJ1-1; D is possibly TRBD1 (5 bases). Germline V gives CDR1 SGHTA, CDR2 FQGNSA. CDR3 length equals 12 residues. V was pared by 5 bases and J by 11 bases, with 15 bases between. Written as DNA, the CDR3 is TGTGCCAGCAGCAGAGCCGGGACTAGGGCTTTCTTT. Encoded protein: CASSRAGTRAFF.

This sequence joins TRBV10-2 and TRBJ2-1, with 7 bases fitting TRBD1. CDR3 length equals 13 residues. V shed 6 bases, J shed 10 bases, and the junction held 9 bases outside the gene matches. Germline V gene sequence: CDR1 WSHSY, CDR2 SAAADI. CDR3 DNA sequence: TGCGCCAGCAGCGTAGACAGGGTCACGGAGCAGTTCTTC. Residues: CASSVDRVTEQFF.

J is TRBJ1-4 and V is TRBV5-5, with 9 nucleotides matching TRBD1. CDR3 size: 14 residues. Germline values: CDR1 SGHKS, CDR2 YYEKEE (reference sequence). With V trimmed by 3 bases and J by 8 bases, 5 bases remained unmatched. CDR3 nucleotides: TGTGCCAGCAGCTGGACAGGGGCTGACGAAAAACTGTTTTTT. This codes for CASSWTGADEKLFF.

In DNA form, the CDR3 reads TGTGCCAGCAGCTTTGCGACACCACAAGAGACCCAGTACTTC. Amino acids: CASSFATPQETQYF. V usage is TRBV6-2 or TRBV6-3 and J usage is TRBJ2-5; no clear D. V was pared by 6 bases and J by 2 bases, with 13 bases between. In germline, CDR1 is MNHEY, CDR2 SVGEGT. This CDR3 is 14 amino acids long.

The chain is built from TRBV4-1 and TRBJ1-1; maybe TRBD1 (6 bases). Deletions cut 5 bases from V and 1 base from J, with 14 bases between. This CDR3 is 15 amino acids long. Germline CDR1 reads MGHRA; CDR2 reads YSYEKL. CDR3 region: CASSGTRHSNTEAFF. The CDR3 DNA reads TGCGCCAGCAGCGGGACACGTCATTCGAACACTGAAGCTTTCTTT.

Comments on this clone: The sample carries other DNA sequences with the same CDR3. This chain connects TRBV29-1 to TRBJ1-3; D may be TRBD1 (5 bases). The CDR3 spans 13 residues. The germline gives CDR1 SQVTM, CDR2 ANQGSEA. The V end was cut by 0 bases, the J end by 4 bases, with 7 bases between. CDR3 coding DNA: TGCAGCGTTGAAGATCCAGGGGGAAACACCATATATTTT. Translated: CSVEDPGGNTIYF.

The V call is TRBV2, the J call TRBJ1-4; D not resolved. V was cut by 4 bases and J by 7 bases, with 13 bases left in between. The germline gives CDR1 SNHLY, CDR2 FYNNEI. The CDR3 covers 14 residues. The CDR3 protein is CASSVTPRGEKLFF. CDR3 DNA sequence: TGTGCCAGCAGTGTCACCCCTCGGGGTGAAAAACTGTTTTTT.

DNA of the CDR3: TGTGCCAGTAGCACCTTAGCGGGGCGGCGGGGTGAGCAGTTCTTC. Amino acid sequence: CASSTLAGRRGEQFF. V gene TRBV19 combines with J gene TRBJ2-1; 8 bases align to TRBD2. Germline V gives CDR1 LNHDA, CDR2 SQIVND (reference sequence). This CDR3 is built from 15 residues. V dropped 6 bases and J dropped 9; count of bases not matched to a gene: 13.

This clone has just one count. The J gene is TRBJ2-3, the V gene TRBV30, with TRBD1 matching over 12 bases. The length of the CDR3 is 15 residues. The V gene end was trimmed by 5 bases and the J gene end by 5 bases; junction bases not matched to a gene: 8. Germline-derived CDR1 and CDR2 are GTSNPN and SVGIG (reference sequence). The CDR3 is CAWARDRGLIDTQYF. CDR3 nucleotides: TGTGCCTGGGCCAGGGACAGGGGGCTAATAGATACGCAGTATTTT.

This chain connects TRBV5-1 to TRBJ1-1, with D possibly matching TRBD1 (5 bases). The CDR3 is 14 amino acids. Germline CDR1 SGHRS, CDR2 YFSETQ. Trimming took 3 bases from V and 5 from J, leaving 14 bases between them. The CDR3 protein is CASSSWGEGTEAFF. CDR3 nucleotide sequence: TGCGCCAGCAGCTCATGGGGGGAGGGGACTGAAGCTTTCTTT.

V is TRBV4-2 and J is TRBJ1-6; D perhaps matches TRBD1 (5 bases). V was cut by 1 base and J by 8 bases, with 12 bases left in between. The CDR3 length is 15 residues. CDR1 is LGHNA and CDR2 is YNFKEQ in the germline V gene. The CDR3 here is CASSQGGRAHSPLHF. CDR3 DNA sequence: TGTGCCAGCAGCCAAGGAGGCAGGGCCCATTCACCCCTCCACTTT.

This clone was seen only once. The chain has TRBV2 and TRBJ2-2, with 9 bases lining up with TRBD2. V was clipped by 6 bases and J by 0 bases; unmatched bases: 5. Germline V lookup: CDR1 SNHLY, CDR2 FYNNEI. This CDR3 comprises 16 residues. The CDR3 nucleotides are TGTGCCAGCAGGAGCGGGGGGCACTCGAACACCGGGGAGCTGTTTTTT. Its protein product is CASRSGGHSNTGELFF.

This sequence joins TRBV21-1 and TRBJ1-5; the table's D call of TRBD1 was not tested on the DNA. TRBV21-1 counts as a pseudogene. The length of the CDR3 is 15 residues. The CDR3 region has the DNA TGTGCCAGCAGCCCGCGGACAGCACCAAATCAGCCCCAGCATTTT. This translates into CASSPRTAPNQPQHF.

The chain links TRBV9 to TRBJ1-2, with unresolved D. V was pared by 0 bases and J by 4 bases, with 13 bases between. Germline CDR1 is SGDLS and CDR2 is YYNGEE. The CDR3 loop spans 15 amino acids. CDR3 amino acids: CASSVERSRSYGYTF. DNA for the CDR3: TGTGCCAGCAGCGTAGAGCGGTCGAGAAGCTATGGCTACACCTTC.

This clone was seen a single time. The chain recombines TRBV2 with TRBJ2-6; tentative D call: TRBD2 (5 bases). With 4 bases removed from V and 0 bases from J, the gap between germline ends came to 7 bases. From germline, CDR1 is SNHLY and CDR2 FYNNEI. CDR3 length: 15 residues. The CDR3 here is CASSVGSSGANVLTF. Written as DNA, the CDR3 is TGTGCCAGCAGTGTAGGGAGCTCTGGGGCCAACGTCCTGACTTTC.

The chain has TRBV7-8 and TRBJ1-2, with D tentatively TRBD1 (6 bases). V lost 5 bases and J 3 bases, leaving 19 bases between the germline ends. Germline V gene sequence: CDR1 SGHVS, CDR2 FQNEAQ. CDR3 length: 16 residues. In DNA form, the CDR3 reads TGTGCCAGCAGCCCCACTTCGGGGGGCGGAGACTATGGCTACACCTTC. It specifies CASSPTSGGGDYGYTF.

This rearrangement joins TRBV7-3 to TRBJ2-2; 7 bases map to TRBD2. Germline loops: CDR1 SGHTA, CDR2 FQGTGA. J lost 0 bases, V lost 5 bases, and 6 bases had no gene match. The CDR3 has 16 amino acids. CDR3 residues: CASSLRGLPNTGELFF. In DNA form, the CDR3 reads TGTGCCAGCAGCCTGAGGGGACTACCGAACACCGGGGAGCTGTTTTTT.

This chain links TRBV6-5 with TRBJ1-3; 8 nucleotides agree with TRBD1. This CDR3 comprises 15 residues. Trimming cost V 8 bases and J 2 bases; bases outside gene matches: 8. Germline V gives CDR1 MNHEY, CDR2 SVGAGI. CDR3 nucleotides: TGTGCCAGCGGAGCGACAGGGGAGCCTGGAAACACCATATATTTT. Its protein product is CASGATGEPGNTIYF.

CDR3 amino acids: CASSLGGRETQYF. CDR3 bases: TGTGCCAGCAGTCTAGGGGGTAGGGAGACCCAGTACTTC. The rearrangement uses TRBV28 and TRBJ2-5, with D possibly TRBD1 on 6 matching bases. CDR3 length equals 13 residues. Germline V gene lookup returns CDR1 MDHEN and CDR2 SYDVKM. The V and J ends lost 5 bases and 5 bases respectively, with 12 bases between them.

In DNA form, the CDR3 reads TGTGCCATCTGGTGGGACAGGAGAAACTACGAGCAGTACTTC. It encodes CAIWWDRRNYEQYF. This chain uses TRBV10-3 with TRBJ2-7; 8 bases fit TRBD1. V was clipped by 8 bases and J by 3 bases; unmatched bases: 9. Germline V gives CDR1 ENHRY, CDR2 SYGVKD. The CDR3 length is 14 residues.

This sequence joins TRBV5-1 and TRBJ2-7, with D perhaps matching TRBD2 (5 bases). The CDR3 runs to 13 residues. The V gene's germline CDR1 is SGHRS and CDR2 YFSETQ. The V gene lost 4 bases and the J gene lost 1 base, with 9 bases spanning the gap. This CDR3 is CASSLRGSYEQYF. The CDR3 bases are TGCGCCAGCAGCCTCCGGGGTTCCTACGAGCAGTACTTC.

This clone was observed a single time. In DNA, the CDR3 is TGCGCCAGCAGCCGAGTGGGAGGAGGGGAGGGTGAAAAACTGTTTTTT. Its translation: CASSRVGGGEGEKLFF. This chain connects TRBV10-2 to TRBJ1-4, with D possibly being TRBD1 (5 bases). This CDR3 is built from 16 residues. V lost 6 bases, J lost 7 bases, and 21 bases lay in between. The germline CDR1 and CDR2 sequences are WSHSY and SAAADI.

The rearrangement uses TRBV5-1 and TRBJ1-5; the D gene is possibly TRBD1 (5 bases). The CDR3 totals 14 residues. V was trimmed by 0 bases and J by 3 bases, leaving 7 bases between them. Germline CDR1 reads SGHRS; CDR2 reads YFSETQ. The CDR3 DNA is TGCGCCAGCAGCTTGGCAGGGTCCAATCAGCCCCAGCATTTT. As protein: CASSLAGSNQPQHF.

The chain recombines TRBV6-2 or TRBV6-3 with TRBJ2-7; D is unclear. The V end was cut by 4 bases, the J end by 2 bases, with 12 bases between. The length of the CDR3 is 14 residues. Germline loops: CDR1 MNHEY, CDR2 SVGEGT. The CDR3 here is CASSSSVKPYEQYF. The CDR3 nucleotides are TGTGCCAGCAGTTCTTCCGTGAAGCCCTACGAGCAGTACTTC.

This chain uses TRBV19 with TRBJ2-6, with TRBD1 matching over 7 bases. The CDR3 is 16 residues long. With 5 bases clipped from V and 2 bases from J, the junction kept 6 bases outside the gene matches. The V gene's germline CDR1 is LNHDA and CDR2 SQIVND (reference sequence). The CDR3, as DNA: TGTGCCAGTAGTGTCGACAGGGTACCTGGGGCCAACGTCCTGACTTTC. It is translated as CASSVDRVPGANVLTF.

The gene calls are TRBV10-3 and TRBJ1-1, with 7 bases fitting TRBD1. CDR1 is ENHRY, CDR2 SYGVKD, per germline. J lost 3 bases, V lost 4 bases, and 5 bases had no gene match. This CDR3 region has 14 residues. This CDR3 is CAISAGQSYTEAFF. CDR3 sequence (DNA): TGTGCCATCAGTGCGGGACAGTCTTACACTGAAGCTTTCTTT.

This clone showed up just once. The sample holds other DNA sequences that translate to the same CDR3. The chain combines TRBV25-1 with TRBJ1-2, with D maybe TRBD1 (6 bases). Trimming stripped 5 bases from V and 2 bases from J, with 6 bases between. The CDR3 loop spans 12 amino acids. Germline CDR1 MGHDK, CDR2 SYGVNS. DNA for the CDR3: TGTGCCAGCAGTCAGGGGAACTATGGCTACACCTTC. Its protein is CASSQGNYGYTF.

The V call is TRBV28, the J call TRBJ1-2; a possible D gene is TRBD1 (6 bases). The germline V gene has CDR1 MDHEN and CDR2 SYDVKM. Trimming cost V 6 bases and J 8 bases, with 16 bases left between them. The CDR3 consists of 13 residues. The CDR3 coding sequence is TGTGCCAGCAGCCCGGACAGCCTACAGGGCTACACCTTC. It specifies CASSPDSLQGYTF.

The chain combines TRBV5-1 with TRBJ2-5; D is uncertain. Per the germline V gene, CDR1 is SGHRS and CDR2 is YFSETQ. The CDR3 is 11 residues long. Trimming took 6 bases from V and 2 from J, leaving 5 bases between them. CDR3 loop: CASTIQETQYF. As DNA, the CDR3 is TGCGCCAGCACCATTCAAGAGACCCAGTACTTC.